The 29 T cell receptor beta chains below all came from one sample that was sequenced in a study of cytomegalovirus exposure and HLA in healthy donors. The PCR contained 60 Vbeta and 13 Jbeta primers. Measured with immunoSEQ multiplex PCR; TCRdb has only the in-frame clones, and not every one. The sample lists about 150,000 clones; 80% were seen once. The sequencing input was PBMCs. These receptors were collected from a woman aged 40 to 49 in good health and CMV-seronegative.

The chain has TRBV13 and TRBJ2-7; 9 bases map to TRBD1. This CDR3 is built from 15 residues. Looked up from germline, CDR1 is PRHDT and CDR2 is FYEKMQ (reference sequence). The trim removed 5 bases at V and 0 bases at J, leaving 5 bases unmatched. CDR3 sequence reads: CASSVTGGYSYEQYF. For the CDR3, the DNA is TGTGCCAGCAGCGTGACAGGGGGGTACTCCTACGAGCAGTACTTC.

This chain joins TRBV2 and TRBJ2-7, with a weak D call TRBD2 (6 bases). Germline CDR1 SNHLY, CDR2 FYNNEI. The CDR3 extends over 14 amino acids. V shed 5 bases and J shed 6 bases, with 17 bases lying between them. This CDR3 is CASSFGLAILEQYF. CDR3 in DNA: TGTGCCAGCAGTTTTGGGCTAGCGATACTCGAGCAGTACTTC.

This clone appeared a single time. The J gene is TRBJ1-2, the V gene TRBV7-3; TRBD1 agrees at 10 bases. Germline V CDR1 and CDR2: SGHTA, FQGTGA. V lost 5 bases to trimming and J lost 5 bases; unmatched junction nucleotides: 8. This CDR3 is 15 amino acids long. CDR3 bases: TGTGCCAGCAGCCCGGGACAGGGGTGGGAATATGGCTACACCTTC. Translated, it gives CASSPGQGWEYGYTF.

The J gene is TRBJ1-2, the V gene TRBV25-1; 10 bases are shared with TRBD1. CDR3 length: 16 residues. Looked up from germline, CDR1 is MGHDK and CDR2 is SYGVNS. J was trimmed by 8 bases and V by 3 bases; bases with no gene match: 12. CDR3: CASSEPGTGAAGGYTF. The CDR3 nucleotides are TGTGCCAGCAGTGAGCCGGGGACAGGGGCCGCAGGGGGCTACACCTTC.

The chain joins TRBV6-1 to TRBJ2-1; 8 bases fit TRBD2. This CDR3 has 16 amino acids. Germline V gives CDR1 MNHNS, CDR2 SASEGT. V lost 3 bases, J lost 5 bases, and 9 bases stayed unmatched. This CDR3 is CASSDRPSGGNNEQFF. CDR3 nucleotide sequence: TGTGCCAGCAGTGACCGTCCGAGCGGGGGTAACAATGAGCAGTTCTTC.

The rearrangement uses TRBV7-6 and TRBJ2-7, with a weak D call TRBD2 (6 bases). This CDR3 region has 13 residues. Trimming cost V 5 bases and J 2 bases, with 10 bases left between them. Germline V gives CDR1 SGHVS, CDR2 FNYEAQ. The CDR3 here is CASSRERPYEQYF. In nucleotides, the CDR3 is TGTGCCAGCAGCCGGGAGAGACCCTACGAGCAGTACTTC.

The chain carries TRBV5-1 and TRBJ1-4; tentative D call: TRBD1 (6 bases). Trimming left V 4 bases short and J 0 bases short, with 13 bases between. The germline gives CDR1 SGHRS, CDR2 YFSETQ. The CDR3 extends over 16 amino acids. CDR3 sequence reads: CASSTGRTATNEKLFF. The CDR3 DNA follows: TGCGCCAGCAGCACAGGACGGACAGCAACTAATGAAAAACTGTTTTTT.

V is TRBV28 and J is TRBJ1-4, with 9 bases matching TRBD1. Germline trimming cut 6 bases from V and 4 bases from J; bases unmatched to any gene: 3. Germline CDR1 is MDHEN and CDR2 is SYDVKM. The CDR3 consists of 14 residues. The CDR3 sequence: CASRQTGGNEKLFF. CDR3 in DNA: TGTGCCAGCAGGCAGACAGGGGGTAATGAAAAACTGTTTTTT.

The chain employs TRBV4-1 and TRBJ1-4, with D possibly matching TRBD1 (6 bases). The germline V gene has CDR1 MGHRA and CDR2 YSYEKL. This CDR3 region has 16 residues. The V gene lost 3 bases and the J gene lost 7 bases, with 18 bases spanning the gap. This chain's CDR3 is CASSQPRGASREKLFF. For the CDR3, the DNA is TGCGCCAGCAGCCAGCCCAGGGGCGCCTCTCGTGAAAAACTGTTTTTT.

CDR3 residues: CASSSPGGEQYF. For the CDR3, the DNA is TGTGCCAGCAGTTCGCCGGGTGGCGAGCAGTACTTC. The chain recombines TRBV27 with TRBJ2-7; D unclear. This CDR3 is 12 amino acids long. With 4 bases removed from V and 6 bases from J, the gap between germline ends came to 10 bases. In germline, CDR1 is MNHEY, CDR2 SMNVEV (reference sequence).

The chain has TRBV28 and TRBJ2-7, with 8 positions matching TRBD1. CDR1 MDHEN and CDR2 SYDVKM come from the germline V gene. This CDR3 spans 14 amino acids. V lost 5 bases to trimming and J lost 7 bases; unmatched junction nucleotides: 10. CDR3 sequence (DNA): TGTGCCAGCAGTATCCATCAGGGGGCCGGTGAGCAGTACTTC. This sequence encodes CASSIHQGAGEQYF.

The genes are TRBV4-1 and TRBJ1-2; 8 bases fit TRBD1. V dropped 0 bases and J dropped 4; count of bases not matched to a gene: 4. The length of the CDR3 is 15 residues. Germline V CDR1 and CDR2: MGHRA, YSYEKL. CDR3 nucleotides: TGCGCCAGCAGCCAAGACAGGGGGCGCGCCTATGGCTACACCTTC. This encodes CASSQDRGRAYGYTF.

The chain recombines TRBV28 with TRBJ1-5, with 9 bases aligning to TRBD1. The CDR3 runs 16 residues. Germline V gene lookup returns CDR1 MDHEN and CDR2 SYDVKM. V lost 6 bases to trimming and J lost 6 bases; unmatched junction nucleotides: 12. CDR3 bases: TGTGCCAGCAGGCGGGACAGGGAAACAAAGAGTCAGCCCCAGCATTTT. Translating gives CASRRDRETKSQPQHF.

This chain uses TRBV4-1 with TRBJ1-5; D unresolved. The V end was cut by 1 base, the J end by 4 bases, with 11 bases between. The CDR3 is made up of 15 amino acids. The germline CDR1 and CDR2 sequences are MGHRA and YSYEKL. CDR3 loop: CASSQVGDRNQPQHF. For the CDR3, the DNA is TGCGCCAGCAGCCAAGTGGGAGACCGAAATCAGCCCCAGCATTTT.

The rearrangement joins TRBV30 to TRBJ2-1; 12 nucleotides line up with TRBD2. CDR1 GTSNPN and CDR2 SVGIG come from the germline V gene (reference sequence). V dropped 4 bases and J dropped 5; count of bases not matched to a gene: 0. The CDR3 runs to 13 residues. The CDR3 spells CAWTSGGDNEQFF. The CDR3 bases are TGTGCCTGGACTAGCGGGGGGGACAATGAGCAGTTCTTC.

CDR3 nucleotide sequence: TGTGCCAGCACGGCGGGACGGAGTTTCTACGAGCAGTACTTC. Translating gives CASTAGRSFYEQYF. V usage is TRBV2 and J usage is TRBJ2-7; the D gene is possibly TRBD2 (6 bases). The germline V gene encodes CDR1 SNHLY and CDR2 FYNNEI. The CDR3 sequence is 14 residues long. V was trimmed by 7 bases and J by 3 bases, leaving 16 bases between them.

This chain connects TRBV11-3 to TRBJ1-1; D gene unclear. Per the germline V gene, CDR1 is SGHNT and CDR2 is YENEEA. V was clipped by 0 bases and J by 3 bases, with 11 bases between them. The CDR3 has 15 amino acids. The CDR3 sequence is CASSLDPADHTEAFF. For the CDR3, the DNA is TGTGCCAGCAGCTTAGACCCGGCGGATCACACTGAAGCTTTCTTT.

The V gene is TRBV9, the J gene TRBJ1-4, with TRBD1 matching over 9 bases. This CDR3 has 15 amino acids. The germline CDR1 and CDR2 sequences are SGDLS and YYNGEE. V was clipped by 4 bases and J by 2 bases; unmatched bases: 3. CDR3: CASSPGQGTNEKLFF. The CDR3 nucleotides are TGTGCCAGCAGCCCTGGACAGGGGACTAATGAAAAACTGTTTTTT.

The chain joins TRBV9 to TRBJ2-1; the match to TRBD1 covers 7 bases. The CDR3 is made up of 14 amino acids. Germline CDR1 and CDR2: SGDLS and YYNGEE. The V gene end was trimmed by 2 bases and the J gene end by 5 bases; junction bases not matched to a gene: 4. CDR3 residues: CASSVLTGNNEQFF. CDR3 coding DNA: TGTGCCAGCAGCGTCCTGACAGGGAACAATGAGCAGTTCTTC.

The genes are TRBV28 and TRBJ1-5, with a tentative D call TRBD1 (6 bases). The CDR3 length is 14 residues. V lost 7 bases and J 6 bases, leaving 16 bases between the germline ends. The germline gives CDR1 MDHEN, CDR2 SYDVKM. DNA for the CDR3: TGTGCCAGCACTACAGGGAAAGGGAGTCAGCCCCAGCATTTT. Translating gives CASTTGKGSQPQHF. Supplemented by reference TRBV28 and TRBJ1-5, the full variable domain reads DVKVTQSSRYLVKRTGEKVFLECVQDMDHENMFWYRQDPGLGLRLIYFSYDVKMKEKGDIPEGYSVSREKKERFSLILESASTNQTSMYLCASTTGKGSQPQHFGDGTRLSIL.

This chain links TRBV7-9 with TRBJ2-1, with D possibly TRBD2 on 5 matching bases. The germline V and J ends were trimmed by 3 bases and 9 bases, with 12 bases remaining between them. The CDR3 has 13 residues. Looked up from germline, CDR1 is SEHNR and CDR2 is FQNEAQ (reference sequence). The CDR3 DNA reads TGTGCCAGCAGCTTCGGGGTTAAGGGTGAGCAGTTCTTC. Translated: CASSFGVKGEQFF.

J is TRBJ2-2 and V is TRBV28; TRBD1 matches 7 bases. V dropped 4 bases and J dropped 0; count of bases not matched to a gene: 5. The CDR3 length is 16 residues. Germline CDR1 and CDR2: MDHEN and SYDVKM. CDR3 sequence: CASSSTGTANTGELFF. CDR3 DNA: TGTGCCAGCAGTTCGACCGGGACAGCGAACACCGGGGAGCTGTTTTTT.

This clone was detected only once. V and J are TRBV18 and TRBJ2-3, with D uncertain. The CDR3 has 13 residues. Germline V gives CDR1 KGHSH, CDR2 LQKENI. V was cut by 4 bases and J by 2 bases, with 7 bases left in between. In nucleotides, the CDR3 is TGTGCCAGCTCACAACTACTCACAGATACGCAGTATTTT. It translates to CASSQLLTDTQYF.

This clone was counted only a few times. The chain is built from TRBV20-1 and TRBJ2-7, with TRBD1 as a possible D gene (5 bases). The CDR3 is 11 residues long. Germline CDR1 and CDR2: DFQATT and SNEGSKA (reference sequence). Trimming cost V 3 bases and J 6 bases, with 9 bases left between them. CDR3 DNA: TGCAGTGCTAGTGCAGGGCTCGAGCAGTACTTC. This encodes CSASAGLEQYF.

This clone was observed a few times. The genes are TRBV6-6 and TRBJ1-2, with no clear D. In germline, CDR1 is MNHNY, CDR2 SVGAGI (reference sequence). The CDR3 covers 13 residues. V lost 2 bases, J lost 8 bases, and 12 bases lay in between. The DNA for the CDR3 is TGTGCCAGCAGTTACGTGGCAGCGGCAGGCTACACCTTC. Residues: CASSYVAAAGYTF.

As regards this clone: The sample has other DNA sequences that encode this CDR3 too. CDR3 region: CASSSRPLSGGYTF. DNA for the CDR3: TGTGCCAGCAGCTCCCGTCCGTTGTCCGGTGGCTACACCTTC. The chain links TRBV7-3 to TRBJ1-2; D is undetermined. The CDR3 length is 14 residues. Per germline, CDR1 SGHTA and CDR2 FQGTGA. The V end lost 4 bases, the J end lost 7 bases, and 16 bases lay between the germline ends. Looking up the rest from reference TRBV7-3 and TRBJ1-2 gives the full variable domain: GAGVSQTPSNKVTEKGKYVELRCDPISGHTALYWYRQSLGQGPEFLIYFQGTGAADDSGLPNDRFFAVRPEGSVSTLKIQRTERGDSAVYLCASSSRPLSGGYTFGSGTRLTVV.

This chain connects TRBV11-2 to TRBJ2-2; weak D call: TRBD1 (7 bases). V was cut by 1 base and J by 7 bases, with 16 bases left in between. The CDR3 totals 16 residues. CDR1 is SGHAT, CDR2 FQNNGV, per germline. Here the CDR3 DNA reads TGTGCCAGCAGCTTAGGCGGCGCAGGGGGAGGCGGGGAGCTGTTTTTT. This sequence encodes CASSLGGAGGGGELFF. Supplemented by reference TRBV11-2 and TRBJ2-2, the full variable domain reads EAGVAQSPRYKIIEKRQSVAFWCNPISGHATLYWYQQILGQGPKLLIQFQNNGVVDDSQLPKDRFSAERLKGVDSTLKIQPAKLEDSAVYLCASSLGGAGGGGELFFGEGSRLTVL.

This clone was counted a single time. The chain employs TRBV7-8 and TRBJ1-5; TRBD1 aligns across 7 bases. The CDR3 is 15 residues long. Germline trimming cut 1 base from V and 6 bases from J; bases unmatched to any gene: 6. Germline V gene data show CDR1 as SGHVS and CDR2 as FQNEAQ. The CDR3 coding sequence is TGTGCCAGCAGCTTAGGGGGACAGCTCGGTCAGCCCCAGCATTTT. Translating gives CASSLGGQLGQPQHF.

V usage is TRBV6-5 and J usage is TRBJ2-3; possibly TRBD1 for D (5 bases). The V gene's germline CDR1 is MNHEY and CDR2 SVGAGI. With 0 bases removed from V and 0 bases from J, the gap between germline ends came to 10 bases. This CDR3 contains 16 residues. The CDR3 sequence is CASSYSAGPSTDTQYF. The CDR3 DNA is TGTGCCAGCAGTTACTCAGCAGGGCCCAGCACAGATACGCAGTATTTT.